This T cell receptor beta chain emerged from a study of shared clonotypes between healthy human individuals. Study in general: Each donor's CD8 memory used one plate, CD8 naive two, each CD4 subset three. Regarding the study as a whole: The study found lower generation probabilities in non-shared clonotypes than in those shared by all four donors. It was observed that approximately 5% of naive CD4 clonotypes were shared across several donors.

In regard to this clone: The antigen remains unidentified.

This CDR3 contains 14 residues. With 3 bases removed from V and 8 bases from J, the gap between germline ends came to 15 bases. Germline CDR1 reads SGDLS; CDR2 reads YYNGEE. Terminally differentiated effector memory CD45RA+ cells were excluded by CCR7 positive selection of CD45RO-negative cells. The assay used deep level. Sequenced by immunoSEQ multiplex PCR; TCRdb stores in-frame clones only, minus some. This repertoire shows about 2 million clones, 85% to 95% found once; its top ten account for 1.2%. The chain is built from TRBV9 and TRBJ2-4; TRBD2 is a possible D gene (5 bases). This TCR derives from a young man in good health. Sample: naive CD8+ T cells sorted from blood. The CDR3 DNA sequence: TGTGCCAGCAGCGGCCGGGATGGGTGGGACATTCAGTACTTC. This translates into CASSGRDGWDIQYF.